This TCR beta chain stems from a study of CD8 T cells in Susac syndrome. Study observations and caveats: The study's TCR sequencing and HLA analysis covered a relatively small number of individuals, and the study acknowledged this.

Turning to this clonotype: Its antigen is not known.

V gave up 6 bases and J gave up 0 bases, with 12 bases separating them. The germline gives CDR1 LNHDA, CDR2 SQIVND (reference sequence). The CDR3 sequence is 15 residues long. Both CD4+ and CD8+ T cells were negatively isolated, and TEMRA cells underwent FACS enrichment. cDNA came from approximately 0.5 to 1 ug RNA primed by random hexamers. TCRdb fed the immunoSEQ multiplex PCR reads into MiXCR, producing one record per CDR3 protein. Of 400,000 to 550,000 distinct CDR3 sequences listed, around 85% are singletons. The sample taken for sequencing was CD8+ T cells from PBMCs. This rearrangement joins TRBV19 to TRBJ1-3; unclear D gene. This TCR derives from a human donor with multiple sclerosis. This CDR3 is CASSLRPYSGNTIYF. In nucleotides, the CDR3 is TGTGCCAGTAGCTTAAGACCGTACTCTGGAAACACCATATATTTT.